The following is a TCR beta chain sequence with its context. Its antigen is not known. Using immunoSEQ multiplex PCR, the repertoire was profiled, and TCRdb retains in-frame clones only, with some absent. This table has some 25,000 clones, approximately 93% appearing once. The CDR3 length is 15 residues. Germline V lookup: CDR1 SGHVS, CDR2 FNYEAQ. Trimming removed 4 bases from V and 2 bases from J; junction bases left unmatched: 5. The sample comes from a study of chemoradiotherapy in HPV16-positive cancers. Overall study: Candidate HPV-specific T-cell clones and common TCR motifs came from functional assays in a couple of HPV16-positive patients.

Study-wide points: Only a couple of HPV16-positive patients supplied the functional HPV-specificity definition. Non-HPV-specific T cells did not expand in tumors during treatment, whereas candidate HPV-specific clones and E7-related motifs did. In HPV16-positive patients, HPV-responsive T-cell expansion tracked better recurrence-free survival.

The receptor's source is a human donor with HPV-associated anogenital cancer. The chain employs TRBV7-6 and TRBJ2-1; 7 positions match TRBD2. Sampling was performed from a patient who underwent chemoradiotherapy. The CDR3 DNA sequence: TGTGCCAGCAGCTCTAGCGGCTCAACCTACAATGAGCAGTTCTTC. Amino acid sequence: CASSSSGSTYNEQFF.